This TCR beta chain was recovered during a study of T cell repertoires in cytomegalovirus infection. TCRdb fed the reads into MiXCR, producing one record per CDR3 protein. The repertoire holds almost 550,000 distinct CDR3 sequences, approximately 15% seen once, with more than 20% in the top ten. This clonotype has a count of ten or more. Its antigen is undetermined. Germline V lookup: CDR1 MNHEY, CDR2 SMNVEV (reference sequence). The CDR3 runs 14 residues. Trimming removed 3 bases at V and 2 bases at J, with 11 bases between. Study-wide findings and caveats: HLA-C-restricted CMV clonotypes gave the most frequent clonotype in two of eight donors.

Material for sequencing was CD8+ T cells from PBMCs. This clonotype was sampled from a human donor in good health (CMV status not recorded). Some clones in this sample may be carry-over from other donors' samples. The chain employs TRBV27 and TRBJ2-7, with TRBD2 as a possible D gene (5 bases). The CDR3 region is CASSFRGSTYEQYF. The CDR3 bases are TGTGCCAGCAGTTTTCGAGGGAGCACCTACGAGCAGTACTTC.